In this sample, the clone carrying this TCR beta chain turned up once. Assay used: immunoSEQ multiplex PCR; TCRdb lists only in-frame clones, some missing. The data hold around 550,000 clones, with approximately 95% observed a single time. From germline, CDR1 is MDHEN and CDR2 SYDVKM. Trimming left V 3 bases short and J 7 bases short, with 16 bases between. There are 15 residues in the CDR3. This specimen comes from a study of shared clonotypes between healthy human individuals. V gene TRBV28 combines with J gene TRBJ1-5, with D perhaps TRBD1 (5 bases). The receptor's source is a young woman in good health. The sample was naive CD4+ T cells sorted from blood. Described subset: CD45RA+ positively selected. The CDR3, as DNA: TGTGCCAGCAGTTTCTTGGGGCAGGGTGGCCAGCCCCAGCATTTT. This gives the protein CASSFLGQGGQPQHF.